This TCR beta chain was captured in a study of blood T cell repertoires in COVID-19. In the original workflow: The assay estimated nucleated cells by amplifying reference gene primers. The repertoire was sequenced with immunoSEQ multiplex PCR; TCRdb's copy has only in-frame clones and lacks some. That table furnishes V, J and clone size, whereas the DNA furnished D and trimming. The table lists tens of thousands of clones, 85% of them singletons. V shed 7 bases and J shed 7 bases, with 20 bases lying between them. This CDR3 is built from 15 residues. CDR1 MNHEY and CDR2 SVGAGI come from the germline V gene.

The TCR comes from a man aged 55 to 70 with acute or convalescent COVID-19. The sequencing sample was made of peripheral blood. The V call is TRBV6-5, the J call TRBJ1-5; a possible D gene is TRBD1 (5 bases). The CDR3 DNA is TGTGCCAGCACCCCGGGCGGAGGGGTGGGCCAGCCCCAGCATTTT. Its protein product is CASTPGGGVGQPQHF.